This T cell receptor (beta chain) was profiled in a study of blood T cells in healthy people across ages. Primed by a sample-barcoded 5' primer and a J-beta primer mix, a second PCR proceeded for roughly 6 to 12 cycles. From the 5' RACE reads, TCRdb called clonotypes with MiXCR, one entry per CDR3 protein. The sample has around 1.7 million distinct CDR3 sequences, under 30% seen once. Healthy Caucasian individuals from Russia aged roughly 6 to 90 served as donors. Each sample used at least 6.5 million PBMCs. Total RNA, at least 6 micrograms per sample, came from PBMCs. Germline assignment: CDR1 SEHNR and CDR2 FQNEAQ (reference sequence). V lost 1 base and J lost 5, with 9 bases in between. The CDR3 is made up of 13 amino acids. This clonotype was recorded at least ten times.

The rearrangement uses TRBV7-9 and TRBJ2-7, with D perhaps matching TRBD2 (5 bases). The sequencing sample was made of blood. This receptor was obtained from a woman in her twenties or thirties in good health. CDR3 DNA sequence: TGTGCCAGCAGCTTAGTGGGAGCCCACGAGCAGTACTTC. Protein: CASSLVGAHEQYF.